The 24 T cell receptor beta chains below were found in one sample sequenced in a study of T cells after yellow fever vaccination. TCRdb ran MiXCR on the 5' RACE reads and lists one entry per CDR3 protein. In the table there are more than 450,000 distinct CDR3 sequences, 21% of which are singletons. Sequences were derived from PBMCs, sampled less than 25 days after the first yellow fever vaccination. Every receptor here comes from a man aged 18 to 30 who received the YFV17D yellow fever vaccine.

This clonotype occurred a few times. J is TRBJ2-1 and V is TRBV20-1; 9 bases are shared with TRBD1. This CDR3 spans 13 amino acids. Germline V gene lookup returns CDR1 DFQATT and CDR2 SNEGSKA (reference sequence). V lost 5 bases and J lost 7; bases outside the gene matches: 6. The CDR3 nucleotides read TGCAGTGCTTCCGGGACAGGGCGGAATGAGCAGTTCTTC. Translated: CSASGTGRNEQFF.

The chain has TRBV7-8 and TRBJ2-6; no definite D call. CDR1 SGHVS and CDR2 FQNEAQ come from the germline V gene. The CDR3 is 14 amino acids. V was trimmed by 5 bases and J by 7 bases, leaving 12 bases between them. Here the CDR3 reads CASSRFGAANVLTF. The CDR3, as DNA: TGTGCCAGCAGCCGATTTGGTGCTGCCAACGTCCTGACTTTC.

The CDR3 reads CASSHGQGTPYEQYF. The CDR3 DNA reads as TGTGCCAGCAGCCATGGACAGGGGACTCCCTACGAGCAGTACTTC. The chain is built from TRBV7-9 and TRBJ2-7; 9 bases match TRBD1. This CDR3 spans 15 amino acids. The trim removed 5 bases at V and 2 bases at J, leaving 7 bases unmatched. Germline V gene data show CDR1 as SEHNR and CDR2 as FQNEAQ (reference sequence). Complete variable domain (other parts from reference TRBV7-9 and TRBJ2-7): DTGVSQNPRHKITKRGQNVTFRCDPISEHNRLYWYRQTLGQGPEFLTYFQNEAQLEKSRLLSDRFSAERPKGSFSTLEIQRTEQGDSAMYLCASSHGQGTPYEQYFGPGTRLTVT.

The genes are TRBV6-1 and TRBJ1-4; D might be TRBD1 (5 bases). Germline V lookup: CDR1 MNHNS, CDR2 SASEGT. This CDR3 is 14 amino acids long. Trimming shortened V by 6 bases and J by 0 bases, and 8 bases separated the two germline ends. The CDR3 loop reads CASRETATNEKLFF. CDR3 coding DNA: TGTGCCAGCAGAGAGACAGCAACTAATGAAAAACTGTTTTTT.

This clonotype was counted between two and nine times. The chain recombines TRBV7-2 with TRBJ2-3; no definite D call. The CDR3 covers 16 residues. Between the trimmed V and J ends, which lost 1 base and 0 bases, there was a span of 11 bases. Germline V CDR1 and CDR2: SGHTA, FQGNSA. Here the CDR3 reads CASSLVTLRSTDTQYF. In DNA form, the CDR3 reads TGTGCCAGCAGCTTAGTAACCCTCCGGAGCACAGATACGCAGTATTTT.

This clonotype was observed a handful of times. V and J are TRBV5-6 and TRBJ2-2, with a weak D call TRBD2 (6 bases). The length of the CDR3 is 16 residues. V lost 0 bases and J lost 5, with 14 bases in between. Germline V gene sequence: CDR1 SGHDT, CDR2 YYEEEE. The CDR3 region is CASSLAGQGGTGELFF. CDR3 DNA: TGTGCCAGCAGCTTGGCCGGGCAGGGAGGAACCGGGGAGCTGTTTTTT.

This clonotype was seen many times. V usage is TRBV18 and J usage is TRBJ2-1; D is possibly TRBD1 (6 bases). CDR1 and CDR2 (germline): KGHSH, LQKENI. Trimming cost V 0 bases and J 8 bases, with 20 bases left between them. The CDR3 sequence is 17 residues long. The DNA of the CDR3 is TGTGCCAGCTCACCACCGGGGGCCGGGGTGAGGAACGATGAGCAGTTCTTC. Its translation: CASSPPGAGVRNDEQFF.

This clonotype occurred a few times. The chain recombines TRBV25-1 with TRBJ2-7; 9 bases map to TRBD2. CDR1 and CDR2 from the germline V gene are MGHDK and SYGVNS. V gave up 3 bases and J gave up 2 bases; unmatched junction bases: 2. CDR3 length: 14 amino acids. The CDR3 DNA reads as TGTGCCAGCAGTGATGTAGCGGGGGCCTACGAGCAGTACTTC. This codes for CASSDVAGAYEQYF.

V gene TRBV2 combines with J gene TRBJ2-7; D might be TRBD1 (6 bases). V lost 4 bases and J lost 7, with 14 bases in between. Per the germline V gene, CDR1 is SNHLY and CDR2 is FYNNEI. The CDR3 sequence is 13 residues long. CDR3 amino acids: CASSGTALGEQYF. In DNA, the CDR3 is TGTGCCAGCAGTGGGACAGCCCTTGGGGAGCAGTACTTC. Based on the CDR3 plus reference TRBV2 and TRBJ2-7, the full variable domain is EPEVTQTPSHQVTQMGQEVILRCVPISNHLYFYWYRQILGQKVEFLVSFYNNEISEKSEIFDDQFSVERPDGSNFTLKIRSTKLEDSAMYFCASSGTALGEQYFGPGTRLTVT.

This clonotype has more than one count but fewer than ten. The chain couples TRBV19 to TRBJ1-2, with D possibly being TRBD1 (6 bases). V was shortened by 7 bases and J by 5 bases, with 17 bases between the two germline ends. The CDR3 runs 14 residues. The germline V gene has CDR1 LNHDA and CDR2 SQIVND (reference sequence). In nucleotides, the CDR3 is TGTGCCAGTACCCCGGACAGATTCTTATATGGCTACACCTTC. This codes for CASTPDRFLYGYTF.

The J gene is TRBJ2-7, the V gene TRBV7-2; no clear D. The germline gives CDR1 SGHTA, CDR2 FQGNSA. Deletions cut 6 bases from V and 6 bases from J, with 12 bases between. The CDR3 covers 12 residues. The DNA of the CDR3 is TGTGCCAGCAGTCATCGGGCCCTCGAGCAGTACTTC. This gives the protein CASSHRALEQYF.

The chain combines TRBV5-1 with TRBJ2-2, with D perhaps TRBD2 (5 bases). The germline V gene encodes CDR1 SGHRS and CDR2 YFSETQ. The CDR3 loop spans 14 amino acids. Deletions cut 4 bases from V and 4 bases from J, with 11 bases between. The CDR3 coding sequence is TGCGCCAGCAGCAGCGGCATCATCACCGGGGAGCTGTTTTTT. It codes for CASSSGIITGELFF.

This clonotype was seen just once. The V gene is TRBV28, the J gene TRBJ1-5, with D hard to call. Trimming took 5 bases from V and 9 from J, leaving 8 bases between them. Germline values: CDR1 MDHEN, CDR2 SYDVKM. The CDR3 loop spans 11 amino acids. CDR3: CASSNLGPQHF. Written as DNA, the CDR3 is TGTGCCAGCAGTAATCTAGGGCCCCAGCATTTT.

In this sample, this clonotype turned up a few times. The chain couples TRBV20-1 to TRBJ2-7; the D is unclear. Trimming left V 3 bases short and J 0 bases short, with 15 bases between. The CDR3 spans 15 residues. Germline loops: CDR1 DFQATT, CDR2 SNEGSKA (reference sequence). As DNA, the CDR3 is TGCAGTGCTAGTCAACAGCGTTCGAGCTCCTACGAGCAGTACTTC. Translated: CSASQQRSSSYEQYF.

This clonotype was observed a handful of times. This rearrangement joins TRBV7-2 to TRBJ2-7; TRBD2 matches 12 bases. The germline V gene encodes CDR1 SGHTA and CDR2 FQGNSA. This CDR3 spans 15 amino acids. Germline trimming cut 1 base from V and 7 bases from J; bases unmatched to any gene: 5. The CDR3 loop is CASSLVTSGGAEQYF. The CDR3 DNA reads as TGTGCCAGCAGCTTAGTGACTAGCGGGGGTGCTGAGCAGTACTTC.

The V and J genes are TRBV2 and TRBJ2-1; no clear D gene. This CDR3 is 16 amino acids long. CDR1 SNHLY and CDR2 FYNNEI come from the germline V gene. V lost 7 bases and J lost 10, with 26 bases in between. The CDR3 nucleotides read TGTGCCAGCATACTACAGCCGAGTCAGGCCCCTTCGGAGCAGTTCTTC. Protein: CASILQPSQAPSEQFF.

The CDR3 DNA reads as TGTGCCAGCAGCGAGCAGGGACAGGGAGGAGAGCAGTTCTTC. It specifies CASSEQGQGGEQFF. This rearrangement joins TRBV7-9 to TRBJ2-1; 9 nucleotides match TRBD1. The CDR3 extends over 14 amino acids. J lost 10 bases, V lost 5 bases, and 9 bases had no gene match. CDR1 SEHNR and CDR2 FQNEAQ come from the germline V gene (reference sequence).

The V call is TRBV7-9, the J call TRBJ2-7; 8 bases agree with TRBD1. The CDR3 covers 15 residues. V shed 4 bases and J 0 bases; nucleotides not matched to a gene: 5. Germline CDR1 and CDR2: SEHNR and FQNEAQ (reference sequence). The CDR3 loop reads CASSWGQAPSYEQYV. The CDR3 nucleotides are TGTGCCAGCAGCTGGGGACAGGCGCCCTCCTACGAGCAGTACGTC.

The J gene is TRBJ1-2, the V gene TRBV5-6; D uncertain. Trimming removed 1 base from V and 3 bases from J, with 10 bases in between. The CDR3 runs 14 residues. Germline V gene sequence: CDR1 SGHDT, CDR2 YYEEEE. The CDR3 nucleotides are TGTGCCAGCAGCTTGTGGCAGAACGACTATGGCTACACCTTC. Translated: CASSLWQNDYGYTF.

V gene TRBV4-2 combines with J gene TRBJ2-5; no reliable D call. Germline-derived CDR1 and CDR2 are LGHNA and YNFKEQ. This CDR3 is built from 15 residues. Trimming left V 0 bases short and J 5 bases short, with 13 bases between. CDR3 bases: TGTGCCAGCAGCCAAGATTCGGACGTCGCGGAGACCCAGTACTTC. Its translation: CASSQDSDVAETQYF.

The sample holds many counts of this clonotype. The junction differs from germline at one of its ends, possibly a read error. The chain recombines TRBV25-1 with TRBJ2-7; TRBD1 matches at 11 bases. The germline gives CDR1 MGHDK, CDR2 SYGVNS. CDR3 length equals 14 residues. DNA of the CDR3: TGTGCCACCAGTGGGGACAGGGGGTCCTACGAGCAGTACTTC. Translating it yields CATSGDRGSYEQYF.

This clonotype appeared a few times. The CDR3 region is CASSDELASDTQYF. For the CDR3, the DNA is TGTGCCAGCAGTGACGAACTAGCTTCAGATACGCAGTATTTT. This chain connects TRBV6-4 to TRBJ2-3; D is possibly TRBD2 (6 bases). V gave up 2 bases and J gave up 4 bases, with 10 bases separating them. Germline loops: CDR1 MRHNA, CDR2 SNTAGT. This CDR3 comprises 14 residues.

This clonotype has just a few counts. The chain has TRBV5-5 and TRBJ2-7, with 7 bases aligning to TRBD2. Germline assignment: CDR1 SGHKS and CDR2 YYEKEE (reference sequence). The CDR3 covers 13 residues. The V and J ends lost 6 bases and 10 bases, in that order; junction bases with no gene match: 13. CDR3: CASIPGGSYVQYF. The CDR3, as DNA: TGTGCCAGCATCCCCGGGGGGTCTTACGTCCAGTACTTC.

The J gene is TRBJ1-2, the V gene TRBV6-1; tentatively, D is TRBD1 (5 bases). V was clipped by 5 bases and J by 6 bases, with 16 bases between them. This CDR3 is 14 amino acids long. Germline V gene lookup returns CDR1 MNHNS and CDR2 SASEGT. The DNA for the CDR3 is TGTGCCAGCAGTCTCTTGGGGGGTTTGGATGGCTACACCTTC. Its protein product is CASSLLGGLDGYTF.